Reported below is one TCR beta chain. Its specific antigen is unknown. The sample holds no much larger clone one base away, and base qualities are not on file. This entry is derived from a study of blood T cell repertoires in COVID-19 (dated by TCRdb to 2020 to 2022). As for the study more broadly: Samples covering the acute and convalescent phases of COVID-19 were provided by collaborators in the United States, Italy and Spain. Samples came from the ongoing ImmuneRACE study (first 160 participants) plus 1,254 subjects from 6 global collaborators. Where available, HLA class I and class II types were taken from metadata supplied by the sample provider and were not determined by assay-based typing. The repertoires were released in a freely available public database intended as a resource for research on the immune response to SARS-CoV-2. Deeply sampled blood TCRbeta repertoires from subjects exposed to, actively infected with, or recovered from COVID-19 were included in the dataset. The prospective study material was composed of cDNA or gDNA derived from T cells, B-cell-depleted T cells, or PBMCs. Sample metadata almost always included a de-identified subject ID, COVID-19 status, age in years and sex. Results the study describes overall, beyond this receptor: The quantity of clinical and demographic metadata differed by source and by participant and was supplied without curation.

V sheds 3 bases and J sheds 6 bases, leaving 22 bases between their ends. The CDR1 and CDR2 encoded by the germline V gene are SGDLS and YYNGEE. The CDR3, from cysteine to phenylalanine, totals 16 residues. Only the CDR3 portion is preserved as DNA: 48 bases, with reading frame beginning at the first base. TCRbeta CDR3 regions were amplified from genomic DNA by means of the immunoSEQ Assay, a bias-controlled multiplex PCR. The published analysis was carried out like this. Nucleated cell counts per sample were estimated from amplification of reference gene primers within the assay. To quantify the absolute abundance of each unique TCRbeta CDR3 rearrangement, sequence reads were collapsed and filtered. For each sample, productive Simpson clonality was calculated as the square root of Simpson's diversity index over productive rearrangements. TCRdb re-hosts the immuneACCESS table, in-frame sequences only. Its copies lack some clones; in the studies checked, an unresolved V gene accounts for under half of them, and the cause for the rest is not known. Clone size and the V and J calls come from that table; the DNA yielded D and trimming. The sample table lists some 80,000 clones, less than 85% of them with a count of one. Roughly 5.9% of the sample is in the top ten clones.

Each collaborating institution followed its own protocols to collect whole blood in K2EDTA tubes. For TCRbeta analysis, collaborators shipped samples in one of three forms: frozen whole blood, isolated PBMCs, or DNA extracted from either of those sample types. The chain uses TRBV9 and TRBJ2-7; tentative D gene TRBD2, with 7 bases matching. This receptor was obtained from a woman at least 80 years old with active or convalescent COVID-19. Sequenced material: peripheral blood. The CDR3 has the sequence CASSAPEGGGSIEQYF. At the DNA level, the sequence is TGTGCCAGCAGCGCACCGGAAGGGGGGGGCAGCATCGAGCAGTACTTC.